The T cell receptor (beta chain) under discussion was sequenced for a study of T cell responses to AZD1222 COVID-19 vaccine. Study-level information: Second-dose intervals near 4 or 12 weeks were combined. General study findings and limits: Females made up more of the donors, who were largely white British, and clonal diversity may have come out too low.

V was shortened by 4 bases and J by 8 bases, with 6 bases between the two germline ends. The CDR3 runs to 11 residues. Germline loops: CDR1 LGHNA, CDR2 YNFKEQ. As to this clone: Its antigen is not identified.

The table came from immunoSEQ multiplex PCR; TCRdb's copy has only in-frame clones and leaves some out. The data show roughly 130,000 clones, with 70% to 90% seen just once and under 2% held by the top ten. The starting material was peripheral blood, obtained on day 0 of AZD1222 vaccination. The genes are TRBV4-2 and TRBJ2-1; a possible D gene is TRBD2 (6 bases). The receptor comes from an adult in good health. This CDR3 is CASSRGDEQFF. The CDR3 bases are TGTGCCAGCAGCCGCGGGGATGAGCAGTTCTTC.